This is a list of T cell receptor beta chains from one sample in a study of blood T cell repertoires in COVID-19. Here immunoSEQ multiplex PCR was the method, and the copy in TCRdb shows in-frame clones only, minus some. The profile covers about 110,000 clones, with around 85% appearing a single time and around 20% taken by the ten largest. The material sequenced was peripheral blood. The source is a man between 65 and 79 years old with active or convalescent COVID-19. Each CDR3 is given without its conserved first and last residue. A D gene is named only where the DNA matches it firmly.

V: TRBV6-1
J: TRBJ1-1
D: NA
CDR3: ASSESYTEAF

V: TRBV6-2/TRBV6-3
J: TRBJ2-7
D: NA
CDR3: ASSYLQGFEQY

V: TRBV28
J: TRBJ1-4
D: NA
CDR3: ASSLLRVNEKLF

V: TRBV6-1
J: TRBJ1-6
D: TRBD1
CDR3: ASSDRGSSFSYNSPLH

V: TRBV27
J: TRBJ2-5
D: NA
CDR3: ASSPSSRGETQY

V: TRBV19
J: TRBJ1-3
D: NA
CDR3: ASSIGLPYSGNTIY

V: TRBV29-1
J: TRBJ2-7
D: NA
CDR3: SAGFGSYEQY

V: TRBV5-4
J: TRBJ2-2
D: TRBD2
CDR3: ASSLNPASGSTGELF

V: TRBV6-5
J: TRBJ1-1
D: NA
CDR3: ASRPRQLNTEAF

V: TRBV7-9
J: TRBJ1-6
D: NA
CDR3: ASSLEGQADSPLH

V: TRBV30
J: TRBJ1-4
D: TRBD1
CDR3: AWSVQGGRNEKLF

V: TRBV11-2
J: TRBJ2-7
D: TRBD2
CDR3: ASSLGTSISYEQY

V: TRBV6-6
J: TRBJ1-2
D: TRBD1
CDR3: ATSVTGGGGGYT

V: TRBV5-1
J: TRBJ2-1
D: TRBD2
CDR3: ASSLAGTSGGSYNEQF

V: TRBV5-6
J: TRBJ2-3
D: TRBD2
CDR3: ASSSDRDYDTDTQY

V: TRBV19
J: TRBJ1-5
D: NA
CDR3: ASSIGRNQPQH

V: TRBV11-2
J: TRBJ2-5
D: NA
CDR3: ASSSTRKGPQETQY